This T cell receptor beta chain was captured by sequencing in a study of cytomegalovirus exposure and HLA in healthy donors. Germline loops: CDR1 SGDLS, CDR2 YYNGEE. CDR3 size: 17 residues. The ends lost 0 bases at V and 4 bases at J; junction bases unmatched: 10. Notes on the study in general: Other equally common chains were less clonally expanded than HLA-associated TCR beta chains, a later analysis showed. Later findings reportedly placed an Asian-associated ancestry cluster below the approximately 620-donor mean for N-insertions. Cytomegalovirus status was reportedly diagnosed by the classifier with high sensitivity and specificity.

Concerning this clone: Its specificity is unknown.

13 Jbeta primers and 60 Vbeta primers were used for the PCR. Original processing notes: An analysis that came later counted 60 million to 80 million unique TCR beta chains, approximately 9.9 million shared. The method was immunoSEQ multiplex PCR; TCRdb's version includes in-frame clones alone and lacks a portion of them. The DNA gave D and trimming, while V, J and clone size come from that table. Across 55,000 to 75,000 clones, the top ten clones capture around 1.6% of the sample. The chain uses TRBV9 and TRBJ2-5; 9 bases are shared with TRBD2. The sequence came from a woman in her twenties or thirties in good health and CMV-seronegative. Sequencing was performed on PBMCs. The CDR3 sequence is CASSVGGGAGGVETQYF. CDR3 DNA sequence: TGTGCCAGCAGCGTAGGGGGCGGAGCGGGAGGCGTAGAGACCCAGTACTTC.